The clone carrying this TCR beta chain was counted between two and nine times. Its antigen remains unknown. The ends were cut back, 0 bases at V and 4 bases at J, with 16 bases in the middle. Germline CDR1 SQVTM, CDR2 ANQGSEA. The CDR3 is 15 residues long. This sample was taken from a study of CD8+ T cells in alopecia areata. Turning to the study itself: Oral tofacitinib (5 to 10 mg twice daily) was administered to treated patients.

As the sequencing template, cDNA was produced by extracting RNA and reverse transcribing it. The assay was immunoSEQ multiplex PCR, and TCRdb's table has in-frame clones only and misses some. The table records about 150,000 clones, about 90% of them present only once. General observations from the study: Lesional tissue from the scalp (especially in alopecia totalis/universalis) showed higher clonality than normal scalp.

The clonotype comes from a human donor with alopecia areata. This sample comprised CD8+ T cells sorted from blood, obtained at week 0. The chain employs TRBV29-1 and TRBJ2-7, with D tentatively TRBD1 (6 bases). DNA of the CDR3: TGCAGCGTTGAAGAGGTGGCCAGGGGAACTTACGAGCAGTACTTC. Translating gives CSVEEVARGTYEQYF.